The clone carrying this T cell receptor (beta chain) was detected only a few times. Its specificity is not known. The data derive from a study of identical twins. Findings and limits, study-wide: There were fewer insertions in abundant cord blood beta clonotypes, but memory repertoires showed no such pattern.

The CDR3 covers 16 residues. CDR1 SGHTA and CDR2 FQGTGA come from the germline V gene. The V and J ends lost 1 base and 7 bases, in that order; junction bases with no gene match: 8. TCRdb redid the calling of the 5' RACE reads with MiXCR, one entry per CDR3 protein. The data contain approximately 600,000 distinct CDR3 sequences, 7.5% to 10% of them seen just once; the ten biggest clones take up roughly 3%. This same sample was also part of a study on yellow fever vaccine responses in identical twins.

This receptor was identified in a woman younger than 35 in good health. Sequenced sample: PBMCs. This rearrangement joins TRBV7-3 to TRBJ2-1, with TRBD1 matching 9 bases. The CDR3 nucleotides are TGTGCCAGCAGCTTAAGGGGGACAGGGCTCGCTAATGAGCAGTTCTTC. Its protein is CASSLRGTGLANEQFF.